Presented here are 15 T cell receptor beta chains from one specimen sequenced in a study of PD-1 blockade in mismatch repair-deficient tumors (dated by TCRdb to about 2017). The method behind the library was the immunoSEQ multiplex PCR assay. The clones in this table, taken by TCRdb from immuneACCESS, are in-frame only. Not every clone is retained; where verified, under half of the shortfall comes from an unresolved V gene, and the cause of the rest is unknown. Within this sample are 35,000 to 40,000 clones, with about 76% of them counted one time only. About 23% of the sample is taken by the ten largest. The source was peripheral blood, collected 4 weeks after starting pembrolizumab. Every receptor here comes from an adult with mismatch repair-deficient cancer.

The CDR3 reads CASSDGVSGNTIYF. Written as DNA, the CDR3 is TGCGCCAGCAGTGATGGGGTATCGGGAAACACCATATATTTT. The chain couples TRBV10-2 to TRBJ1-3; D uncertain. Germline CDR1 WSHSY, CDR2 SAAADI. Trimming pared 3 bases from V and 4 bases from J, leaving 10 bases between. This CDR3 comprises 14 residues.

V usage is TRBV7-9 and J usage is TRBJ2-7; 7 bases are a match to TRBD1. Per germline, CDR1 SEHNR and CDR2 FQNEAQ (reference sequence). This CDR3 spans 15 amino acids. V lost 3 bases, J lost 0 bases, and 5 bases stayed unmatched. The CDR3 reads CASSLGSGGSYEQYF. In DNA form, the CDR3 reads TGTGCCAGCAGCTTGGGGTCAGGGGGCTCCTACGAGCAGTACTTC. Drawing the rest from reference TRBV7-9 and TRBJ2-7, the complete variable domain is DTGVSQNPRHKITKRGQNVTFRCDPISEHNRLYWYRQTLGQGPEFLTYFQNEAQLEKSRLLSDRFSAERPKGSFSTLEIQRTEQGDSAMYLCASSLGSGGSYEQYFGPGTRLTVT.

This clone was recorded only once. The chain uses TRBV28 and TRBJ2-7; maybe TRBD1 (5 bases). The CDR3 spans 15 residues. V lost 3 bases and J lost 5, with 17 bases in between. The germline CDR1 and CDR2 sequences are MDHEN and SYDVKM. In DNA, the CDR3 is TGTGCCAGCAGTTTTCAGGGCTTCATAGGGGACGAGCAGTACTTC. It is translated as CASSFQGFIGDEQYF.

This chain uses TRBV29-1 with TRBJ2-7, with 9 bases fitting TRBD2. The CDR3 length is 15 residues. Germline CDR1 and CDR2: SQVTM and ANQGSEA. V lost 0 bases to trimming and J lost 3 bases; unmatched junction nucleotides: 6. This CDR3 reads CSVEEREGLIYEQYF. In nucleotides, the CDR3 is TGCAGCGTTGAAGAGCGGGAGGGCCTTATCTACGAGCAGTACTTC.

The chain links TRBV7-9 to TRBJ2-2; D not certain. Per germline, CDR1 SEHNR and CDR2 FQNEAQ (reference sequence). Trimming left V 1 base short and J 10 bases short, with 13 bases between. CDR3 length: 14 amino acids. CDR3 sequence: CASSLDRQREELFF. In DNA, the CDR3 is TGTGCCAGCAGCTTAGATCGACAACGAGAGGAGCTGTTTTTT.

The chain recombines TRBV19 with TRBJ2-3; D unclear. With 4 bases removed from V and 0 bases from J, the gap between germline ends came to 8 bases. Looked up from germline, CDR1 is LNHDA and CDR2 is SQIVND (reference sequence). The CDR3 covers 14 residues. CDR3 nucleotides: TGTGCCAGTAGTACCGCCTTGAGCACAGATACGCAGTATTTT. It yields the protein CASSTALSTDTQYF.

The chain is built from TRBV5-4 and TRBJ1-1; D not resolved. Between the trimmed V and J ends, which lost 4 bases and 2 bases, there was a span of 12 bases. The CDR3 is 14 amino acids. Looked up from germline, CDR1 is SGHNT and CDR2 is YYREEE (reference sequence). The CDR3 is CASSRERSNTEAFF. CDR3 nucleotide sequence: TGTGCCAGCAGCCGGGAGAGGAGTAACACTGAAGCTTTCTTT.

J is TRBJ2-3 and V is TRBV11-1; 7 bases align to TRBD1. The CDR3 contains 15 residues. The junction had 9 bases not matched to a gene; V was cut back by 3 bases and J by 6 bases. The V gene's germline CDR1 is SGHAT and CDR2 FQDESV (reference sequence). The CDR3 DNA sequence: TGTGCCAGCAGCTTTGCAGGGGGTCCCCCTGATACGCAGTATTTT. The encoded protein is CASSFAGGPPDTQYF.

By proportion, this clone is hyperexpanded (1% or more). For the CDR3, the DNA is TGTGCCAGCAGCTTAGTGCCAGACGAAAAACTGTTTTTT. Protein product: CASSLVPDEKLFF. The J gene is TRBJ1-4, the V gene TRBV13, with no clear D. Per germline, CDR1 PRHDT and CDR2 FYEKMQ (reference sequence). Trimming took 1 base from V and 8 from J, leaving 8 bases between them. The CDR3 loop spans 13 amino acids.

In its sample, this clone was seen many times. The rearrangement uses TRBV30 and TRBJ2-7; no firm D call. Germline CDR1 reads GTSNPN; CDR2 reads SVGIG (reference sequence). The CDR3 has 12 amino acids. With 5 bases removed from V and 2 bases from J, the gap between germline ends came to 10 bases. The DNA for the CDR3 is TGTGCCTGGGCCTACTCGACCTACGAGCAGTACTTC. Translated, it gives CAWAYSTYEQYF.

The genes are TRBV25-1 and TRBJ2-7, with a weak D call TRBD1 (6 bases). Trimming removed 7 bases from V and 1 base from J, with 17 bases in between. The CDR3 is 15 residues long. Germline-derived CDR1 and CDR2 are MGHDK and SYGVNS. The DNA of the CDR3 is TGTGCCAGCACCGCAATGAGGGGGAAGTCCTACGAGCAGTACTTC. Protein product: CASTAMRGKSYEQYF.

The CDR3 protein is CASSPSGGGTEAFF. The CDR3, as DNA: TGTGCCAGCAGCCCGAGCGGGGGCGGAACTGAAGCTTTCTTT. The genes are TRBV14 and TRBJ1-1; TRBD1 might be the D (6 bases). V was trimmed by 4 bases and J by 5 bases, leaving 14 bases between them. Germline V gives CDR1 SGHDN, CDR2 FVKESK. The CDR3 has 14 residues.

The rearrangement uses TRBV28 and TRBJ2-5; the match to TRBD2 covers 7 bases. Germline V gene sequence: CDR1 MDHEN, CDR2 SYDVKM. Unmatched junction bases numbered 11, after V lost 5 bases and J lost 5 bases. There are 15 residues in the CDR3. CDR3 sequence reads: CASSLTPTSRETQYF. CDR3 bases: TGTGCCAGCAGTCTCACCCCGACTAGCCGGGAGACCCAGTACTTC.

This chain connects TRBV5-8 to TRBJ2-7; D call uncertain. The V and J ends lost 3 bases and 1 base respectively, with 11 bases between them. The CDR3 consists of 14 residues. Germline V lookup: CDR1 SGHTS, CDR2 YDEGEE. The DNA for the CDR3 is TGTGCCAGCAGCTCACCTCATACTTCCTACGAGCAGTACTTC. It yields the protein CASSSPHTSYEQYF.

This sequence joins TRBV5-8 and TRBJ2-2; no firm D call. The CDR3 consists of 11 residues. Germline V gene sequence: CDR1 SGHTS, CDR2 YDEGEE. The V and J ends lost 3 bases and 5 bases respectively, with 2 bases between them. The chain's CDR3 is CASSWTGELFF. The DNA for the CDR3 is TGTGCCAGCAGCTGGACCGGGGAGCTGTTTTTT.